This T cell receptor beta chain was observed in a study of T cell responses to AZD1222 COVID-19 vaccine. Measured with immunoSEQ multiplex PCR; TCRdb has only the in-frame clones, and not every one. The sample includes roughly 35,000 clones, approximately 86% of them seen just once. Germline V gene data show CDR1 as SQVTM and CDR2 as ANQGSEA. The CDR3 sequence is 17 residues long. Germline trimming cut 1 base from V and 3 bases from J; bases unmatched to any gene: 14. The clonotype comes from an adult in good health. The chain combines TRBV29-1 with TRBJ1-1, with 7 bases fitting TRBD1. Sequencing was performed on peripheral blood, taken on day 0 of AZD1222 vaccination. The CDR3 reads CSVEGGTGALTDTEAFF. Written as DNA, the CDR3 is TGCAGCGTTGAAGGGGGAACAGGGGCTTTGACGGACACTGAAGCTTTCTTT.